The 10 T cell receptor beta chains below were found in one sample sequenced in a study of neurological immune-mediated disorders. TCRdb itself ran the 5' RACE reads through MiXCR, one entry per CDR3 protein. The sample lists 55,000 to 75,000 distinct CDR3 sequences, approximately 5.3% occurring once. The sequencing sample was made of PBMCs. These receptors were taken from a human donor with multiple sclerosis. The donor label of this sample is uncertain.

This clonotype was recorded many times. CDR3 sequence (DNA): TGTGCCAGCAGTGTCCAGGGGGGAATTTCACCCCTCCACTTT. Translation gives CASSVQGGISPLHF. This chain uses TRBV2 with TRBJ1-6; 7 nucleotides match TRBD1. V lost 4 bases to trimming and J lost 9 bases; unmatched junction nucleotides: 6. This CDR3 has 14 residues. Germline V gives CDR1 SNHLY, CDR2 FYNNEI.

This clonotype came up many times. The V and J genes are TRBV20-1 and TRBJ1-2, with D unclear. The V end lost 5 bases, the J end lost 8 bases, and 12 bases lay between the germline ends. CDR3 length equals 11 residues. Germline assignment: CDR1 DFQATT and CDR2 SNEGSKA (reference sequence). The CDR3 nucleotides are TGCAGTGCTTGGGTTGTTGGGGGCTACACCTTC. The encoded protein is CSAWVVGGYTF.

Many counts were recorded for this clonotype. The rearrangement links TRBV20-1 to TRBJ2-1; a weak D match, TRBD2 (5 bases). The CDR3 has 17 residues. V lost 0 bases to trimming and J lost 0 bases, with 15 bases between them. Germline V gene sequence: CDR1 DFQATT, CDR2 SNEGSKA (reference sequence). The CDR3 loop reads CSARDRGKRSSYNEQFF. As DNA, the CDR3 is TGCAGTGCTAGAGATCGGGGAAAGAGGAGCTCCTACAATGAGCAGTTCTTC.

This clonotype was observed many times. The chain employs TRBV24-1 and TRBJ1-2; D gene uncertain. The germline CDR1 and CDR2 sequences are KGHDR and SFDVKD. The CDR3 consists of 14 residues. The V gene lost 4 bases and the J gene lost 8 bases, with 16 bases spanning the gap. This CDR3 is CATSDVKRTSGYTF. Here the CDR3 DNA reads TGTGCCACCAGTGACGTAAAAAGGACGTCCGGCTACACCTTC.

This clonotype was seen ten or more times. This rearrangement joins TRBV5-1 to TRBJ1-2; no definite D call. The germline V and J ends were trimmed by 3 bases and 8 bases, with 20 bases remaining between them. The CDR3 loop spans 15 amino acids. CDR1 and CDR2 from the germline V gene are SGHRS and YFSETQ. The CDR3 loop is CASSSSEGTIQGYTF. The CDR3 nucleotides read TGCGCCAGCAGCTCCTCCGAGGGAACGATCCAGGGCTACACCTTC. The full variable domain, rest sourced from reference TRBV5-1 and TRBJ1-2, is KAGVTQTPRYLIKTRGQQVTLSCSPISGHRSVSWYQQTPGQGLQFLFEYFSETQRNKGNFPGRFSGRQFSNSRSEMNVSTLELGDSALYLCASSSSEGTIQGYTFGSGTRLTVV.

This clonotype was recorded many times. The chain uses TRBV3-1 and TRBJ1-5, with D unresolved. The CDR3 spans 14 residues. The V gene's germline CDR1 is LGHDT and CDR2 YNNKEL (reference sequence). The V gene lost 0 bases and the J gene lost 6 bases, with 9 bases spanning the gap. The CDR3: CASSQEGSRQPQHF. The CDR3 DNA follows: TGTGCCAGCAGCCAAGAGGGGTCACGTCAGCCCCAGCATTTT.

This clonotype was observed at least ten times. The CDR3 region is CSAGPLNTEAFF. The DNA of the CDR3 is TGCAGCGCGGGGCCGTTGAACACTGAAGCTTTCTTT. J is TRBJ1-1 and V is TRBV29-1; weak D call: TRBD1 (5 bases). CDR1 and CDR2 from the germline V gene are SQVTM and ANQGSEA. This CDR3 has 12 amino acids. With 7 bases removed from V and 0 bases from J, the gap between germline ends came to 9 bases.

This clonotype was seen at least ten times. This chain links TRBV5-1 with TRBJ2-7; D is uncertain. Germline assignment: CDR1 SGHRS and CDR2 YFSETQ. V was pared by 0 bases and J by 4 bases, with 5 bases between. The CDR3 contains 12 residues. The CDR3 sequence: CASSLVGYEQYF. In nucleotides, the CDR3 is TGCGCCAGCAGCTTGGTGGGGTACGAGCAGTACTTC.

In its sample, this clonotype was seen many times. The V and J genes are TRBV10-3 and TRBJ2-3; D tentatively fits TRBD1 or TRBD2 (5 bases each). This CDR3 is 12 amino acids long. The V gene lost 11 bases and the J gene lost 2 bases, with 11 bases spanning the gap. The germline CDR1 and CDR2 sequences are ENHRY and SYGVKD. This CDR3 reads CAGGHLTDTQYF. The CDR3 DNA follows: TGTGCCGGAGGACACCTCACAGATACGCAGTATTTT.

This clonotype showed up many times. V usage is TRBV20-1 and J usage is TRBJ2-1; 10 bases align to TRBD2. Germline CDR1 reads DFQATT; CDR2 reads SNEGSKA (reference sequence). After removal of 4 bases from V and 7 bases from J, the junction contained 16 bases not matched to a gene. The CDR3 spans 17 residues. In DNA form, the CDR3 reads TGCAGTGCTATGAGGGGGGACGGGCTAGCGGGGGTAAATGAGCAGTTCTTC. Its protein product is CSAMRGDGLAGVNEQFF.